These 26 T cell receptor beta chains came from one sample sequenced in a study of Graves' ophthalmopathy and Graves' hyperthyroidism (dated by TCRdb to the late 2010s). Reads for this sample came from an Illumina HiSeq 2000. For repertoire sequencing, TCR beta CDR3 regions were amplified from RNA transcripts. HTBI primers and the Qiagen OneStep RT-PCR kit were used in a first-round RT-PCR, which was followed by a second-round multiplex PCR, size selection and purification. TCRdb handled the public reads itself, with Q25 trimming in fastp and clone calling in MiXCR, and kept productive beta chains. Identical CDR3 proteins give one entry, which carries the most common genes and DNA. Present in this sample are 300,000 to 500,000 distinct CDR3 sequences, approximately 15% of which were seen just once. The ten largest clonotypes hold approximately 7% of the sample. Sequenced input: peripheral blood. These receptors were obtained from a woman in her late teens or twenties with stable Graves' hyperthyroidism. Donor details come from another sample of the same person, matched by shared clones.

This clonotype was counted many times. The chain is built from TRBV12-3 or TRBV12-4 and TRBJ1-6; possible D gene TRBD1, 6 bases. Trimming removed 6 bases at V and 6 bases at J, with 15 bases between. The CDR3 has 15 amino acids. DNA for the CDR3: TGTGCCAGCAGGCGGAAGGACAGTCTTAATTCACCCCTCCACTTT. It specifies CASRRKDSLNSPLHF.

The V call is TRBV19, the J call TRBJ1-1; D unclear. Trimming cost V 4 bases and J 4 bases, with 19 bases left between them. Per the germline V gene, CDR1 is LNHDA and CDR2 is SQIVND (reference sequence). The CDR3 contains 16 residues. CDR3 sequence: CASSTLVGQSGTEAFF. The CDR3, as DNA: TGTGCCAGTAGTACCTTGGTCGGGCAGTCAGGCACTGAAGCTTTCTTT.

The chain's CDR3 is CASSDPRGRFYEQYF. CDR3 nucleotides: TGTGCCAGTAGTGACCCCCGGGGGCGATTCTACGAGCAGTACTTC. V gene TRBV19 combines with J gene TRBJ2-7, with D perhaps assigned TRBD1 or TRBD2 (6 bases each). From germline, CDR1 is LNHDA and CDR2 SQIVND (reference sequence). V was clipped by 5 bases and J by 3 bases, with 17 bases between them. The length of the CDR3 is 15 residues.

This clonotype was picked up many times. This chain links TRBV20-1 with TRBJ2-5; a weak D match, TRBD1 (6 bases). From germline, CDR1 is DFQATT and CDR2 SNEGSKA (reference sequence). The CDR3 spans 12 residues. V was trimmed by 6 bases and J by 4 bases, leaving 12 bases between them. The CDR3 region is CSAPLQGETQYF. As DNA, the CDR3 is TGCAGTGCCCCCCTACAGGGAGAGACCCAGTACTTC.

This clonotype has at least ten counts. J is TRBJ2-5 and V is TRBV7-2; D unclear. Trimming pared 4 bases from V and 5 bases from J, leaving 20 bases between. Germline values: CDR1 SGHTA, CDR2 FQGNSA. This CDR3 has 16 amino acids. Here the CDR3 reads CASSSARLDLEETQYF. The CDR3, as DNA: TGTGCCAGCAGCTCGGCTAGACTGGACCTAGAGGAGACCCAGTACTTC.

V is TRBV11-2 and J is TRBJ1-6; 9 bases align to TRBD1. From germline, CDR1 is SGHAT and CDR2 FQNNGV. The trim removed 0 bases at V and 3 bases at J, leaving 6 bases unmatched. The CDR3 sequence is 18 residues long. CDR3 sequence reads: CASSLDPLGQGYNSPLHF. For the CDR3, the DNA is TGTGCCAGCAGCTTAGATCCGTTGGGACAGGGCTATAATTCACCCCTCCACTTT.

The chain combines TRBV18 with TRBJ1-5; TRBD1 aligns across 9 bases. Germline V gene data show CDR1 as KGHSH and CDR2 as LQKENI. The CDR3 consists of 18 residues. The ends lost 3 bases at V and 5 bases at J; junction bases unmatched: 14. The CDR3 bases are TGTGCCAGCTCACCGAGAACCGGGACAGGGACTTATGATCAGCCCCAGCATTTT. Protein: CASSPRTGTGTYDQPQHF. The whole variable domain, remainder taken from reference TRBV18 and TRBJ1-5, is NAGVMQNPRHLVRRRGQEARLRCSPMKGHSHVYWYRQLPEEGLKFMVYLQKENIIDESGMPKERFSAEFPKEGPSILRIQQVVRGDSAAYFCASSPRTGTGTYDQPQHFGDGTRLSIL.

The rearrangement joins TRBV6-2 or TRBV6-3 to TRBJ2-2, with D uncertain. This CDR3 is built from 12 residues. V was shortened by 8 bases and J by 5 bases, with 9 bases between the two germline ends. The germline V gene has CDR1 MNHEY and CDR2 SVGEGT. CDR3: CASVRWTGELFF. DNA for the CDR3: TGTGCCAGCGTCCGGTGGACCGGGGAGCTGTTTTTT.

The chain uses TRBV20-1 and TRBJ1-2, with 9 bases aligning to TRBD1. CDR1 and CDR2 (germline): DFQATT, SNEGSKA (reference sequence). The junction had 12 bases not matched to a gene; V was cut back by 6 bases and J by 7 bases. CDR3 length: 14 amino acids. Here the CDR3 DNA reads TGCAGTGCCAGACTCGGACAGGGGACGGGTGGCTACACCTTC. It is translated as CSARLGQGTGGYTF.

This clonotype was seen a handful of times. This rearrangement joins TRBV28 to TRBJ2-7; 8 nucleotides agree with TRBD2. CDR1 and CDR2 (germline): MDHEN, SYDVKM. J lost 1 base, V lost 10 bases, and 12 bases had no gene match. The CDR3 runs to 15 residues. CDR3 protein: CATRGAGGISYEQYF. The DNA for the CDR3 is TGTGCCACGCGGGGGGCGGGGGGCATATCCTACGAGCAGTACTTC.

This clonotype came up many times. The rearrangement links TRBV29-1 to TRBJ1-1; 7 positions agree with TRBD1. Germline trimming cut 5 bases from V and 6 bases from J; bases unmatched to any gene: 9. The germline V gene has CDR1 SQVTM and CDR2 ANQGSEA. The CDR3 runs to 13 residues. The CDR3 DNA is TGCAGCGTTAGACAGGGACGAACCCCTGAAGCTTTCTTT. Its protein is CSVRQGRTPEAFF.

In this sample, this clonotype turned up many times. CDR3 region: CASSLLGYEGGYTF. DNA for the CDR3: TGTGCCAGCAGCCTATTAGGCTATGAGGGAGGCTACACCTTC. The chain joins TRBV6-1 to TRBJ1-2; D unclear. Germline loops: CDR1 MNHNS, CDR2 SASEGT. Trimming took off 6 bases at V and 8 bases at J, with 19 bases between the two ends. The CDR3 consists of 14 residues.

This clonotype was recorded once. V and J are TRBV30 and TRBJ2-7; D call uncertain. The CDR3 extends over 13 amino acids. The germline V gene has CDR1 GTSNPN and CDR2 SVGIG (reference sequence). The V gene lost 1 base and the J gene lost 5 bases, with 12 bases spanning the gap. CDR3 residues: CAWSGLGDHEQYF. Here the CDR3 DNA reads TGTGCCTGGAGTGGGCTTGGCGACCACGAGCAGTACTTC.

Many counts were recorded for this clonotype. The J gene is TRBJ2-5, the V gene TRBV7-2; 7 nucleotides agree with TRBD1. The germline gives CDR1 SGHTA, CDR2 FQGNSA. J lost 2 bases, V lost 5 bases, and 14 bases had no gene match. The CDR3 is 17 residues long. CDR3 DNA sequence: TGTGCCAGCAGCCTAGGGGACAGTGCAAAACTTCAAGAGACCCAGTACTTC. Protein product: CASSLGDSAKLQETQYF.

This clonotype has a count of ten or more. The chain has TRBV29-1 and TRBJ2-7; TRBD1 matches 8 bases. V was pared by 6 bases and J by 0 bases, with 19 bases of the junction left unmatched. This CDR3 is 18 amino acids long. Per germline, CDR1 SQVTM and CDR2 ANQGSEA. DNA for the CDR3: TGCAGCGTAGCGCCACTCCCCCAGGGGGCAGGGAACTCCTACGAGCAGTACTTC. Its translation: CSVAPLPQGAGNSYEQYF.

This clonotype turned up a few times. The V and J genes are TRBV12-3 or TRBV12-4 and TRBJ1-5; 10 bases map to TRBD1. CDR3 length: 15 amino acids. V was pared by 2 bases and J by 7 bases, with 5 bases of the junction left unmatched. In DNA, the CDR3 is TGTGCCAGCAGTTTAAGGGGACAGGGGTTGCAGCCCCAGCATTTT. Translated, it gives CASSLRGQGLQPQHF.

About this clonotype: This may be a read error, as it is one base from a much larger clone. The J gene is TRBJ2-6, the V gene TRBV6-1; a possible D gene is TRBD2 (6 bases). This CDR3 is built from 14 residues. Germline V CDR1 and CDR2: MNHNS, SASEGT. CDR3 sequence (DNA): TGTGCCAGCAGTGCCGAGTCGGGGGTCAACGTCCTGACTTTC. This gives the protein CASSAESGVNVLTF.

This clonotype showed up many times. The chain uses TRBV24-1 and TRBJ2-3; 7 bases match TRBD2. J gave up 3 bases and V 5 bases, and 4 bases lay outside the gene matches. CDR1 is KGHDR, CDR2 SFDVKD, per germline. CDR3 length: 14 residues. CDR3 in amino acids: CATSAVGGTDTQYF. The CDR3 nucleotides are TGTGCCACCAGTGCCGTGGGGGGGACAGATACGCAGTATTTT.

This chain links TRBV7-8 with TRBJ1-1; the D is unclear. Germline loops: CDR1 SGHVS, CDR2 FQNEAQ. CDR3 length: 16 amino acids. V lost 5 bases and J lost 4, with 20 bases in between. The CDR3 region has the DNA TGTGCCAGCAGCCTTGCGGTCTTCGGGAGAATCACTGAAGCTTTCTTT. Its protein product is CASSLAVFGRITEAFF.

This clonotype was seen at least ten times. The genes are TRBV12-3 or TRBV12-4 and TRBJ1-1; no clear D. CDR3 length equals 12 residues. Trimming cost V 6 bases and J 5 bases, with 10 bases left between them. CDR3 sequence reads: CASRPRSTEAFF. CDR3 coding DNA: TGTGCCAGCAGACCCAGGAGTACTGAAGCTTTCTTT.

This clonotype was found once. The CDR3 here is CASRQPLRTEAFF. CDR3 bases: TGTGCCAGCAGGCAACCCCTTAGAACTGAAGCTTTCTTT. V and J are TRBV6-1 and TRBJ1-1, with unresolved D. Germline lookup yields CDR1 MNHNS and CDR2 SASEGT. V was shortened by 6 bases and J by 5 bases, with 13 bases between the two germline ends. The CDR3 has 13 amino acids.

This clonotype was counted between two and nine times. The V and J genes are TRBV7-9 and TRBJ1-1, with D possibly TRBD1 on 5 matching bases. V lost 5 bases and J 0 bases, leaving 13 bases between the germline ends. This CDR3 spans 15 amino acids. Germline V lookup: CDR1 SEHNR, CDR2 FQNEAQ (reference sequence). In nucleotides, the CDR3 is TGTGCCAGCAGCGAGTTGACAGCTATGAACACTGAAGCTTTCTTT. It encodes CASSELTAMNTEAFF.

At least ten counts were recorded for this clonotype. The V call is TRBV12-3 or TRBV12-4, the J call TRBJ2-7, with D perhaps being TRBD1 or TRBD2 (6 bases each). The CDR3 extends over 14 amino acids. V was trimmed by 4 bases and J by 3 bases, leaving 13 bases between them. CDR3 amino acids: CASSYGGVDYEQYF. The CDR3 DNA reads TGTGCCAGCAGTTACGGGGGCGTTGACTACGAGCAGTACTTC.

The sample holds many counts of this clonotype. The rearrangement links TRBV9 to TRBJ2-7, with a possible D match to TRBD2 (5 bases). The CDR3 runs 16 residues. Germline loops: CDR1 SGDLS, CDR2 YYNGEE. Between the trimmed V and J ends, which lost 2 bases and 5 bases, there was a span of 20 bases. The CDR3 here is CASSVREGEVRDEQYF. The CDR3 DNA reads TGTGCCAGCAGCGTCCGAGAGGGAGAGGTTCGGGACGAGCAGTACTTC.

This clonotype appeared a few times. The rearrangement uses TRBV18 and TRBJ2-7; TRBD1 agrees at 8 bases. V was clipped by 6 bases and J by 6 bases; unmatched bases: 7. The CDR3 loop spans 13 amino acids. Germline V gene data show CDR1 as KGHSH and CDR2 as LQKENI. CDR3 loop: CASSPTGVGEQYF. DNA of the CDR3: TGTGCCAGCTCCCCGACAGGGGTGGGCGAGCAGTACTTC.

This clonotype came up many times. This chain uses TRBV27 with TRBJ2-4, with D maybe TRBD1 (6 bases). This CDR3 has 14 amino acids. From germline, CDR1 is MNHEY and CDR2 SMNVEV (reference sequence). Trimming left V 4 bases short and J 8 bases short, with 15 bases between. CDR3 sequence: CASSSLQGWDIQYF. The DNA of the CDR3 is TGTGCCAGCAGTTCACTACAGGGATGGGACATTCAGTACTTC.